A selection of T cell receptor beta chains follows, all from one sample in a study of cytomegalovirus exposure and HLA in healthy donors. Here immunoSEQ multiplex PCR was the method, and the copy in TCRdb shows in-frame clones only, minus some. This sample has 100,000 or so clones, with more than 75% found just once. Sequenced material: PBMCs. The receptors shown here come from a man aged 30 to 45 in good health and CMV-seropositive. CDR3s include the opening cysteine and the closing phenylalanine or tryptophan. The order of the fields is V gene, D gene, J gene, clone size, CDR3 DNA, CDR3 protein. D genes are given only for firm matches. Clone size is not always given. Where it is, it says once, few, many or a class for expanded clones.

>TRBV5-1|-|TRBJ2-1|-
TGCGCCAGCAGCGGGGGGTCCGGATGGACCTACAATGAGCAGTTCTTC
CASSGGSGWTYNEQFF
>TRBV7-6|TRBD2|TRBJ2-3|-
TGTGCCAGCAGCTATACTAGCGGGAGTCCAGATACGCAGTATTTT
CASSYTSGSPDTQYF
>TRBV29-1|-|TRBJ1-5|-
TGCAGCGTTGGCGATTCTTGGGGGCGAGGTCAGCCCCAGCATTTT
CSVGDSWGRGQPQHF
>TRBV11-2|TRBD2|TRBJ2-1|-
TGTGCCAGCGCTACTAGCGGGAGCTCCTACAATGAGCAGTTCTTC
CASATSGSSYNEQFF
>TRBV2|-|TRBJ1-1|-
TGTGCCAGCGTCAGGGCCCTGACTGAAGCTTTCTTT
CASVRALTEAFF
>TRBV7-9|-|TRBJ2-6|-
TGTGCCAGCAGCTTAGAAAAAACAGGGAGAAGTGGGGCCAACGTCCTGACTTTC
CASSLEKTGRSGANVLTF
>TRBV7-6|-|TRBJ2-3|-
TGTGCCAGCAGCTTAGGGTCGGCGGGGAGCACAGATACGCAGTATTTT
CASSLGSAGSTDTQYF
>TRBV27|-|TRBJ1-1|-
TGTGCCAGCAGCCAAACTCAACAGGGAAACACTGAAGCTTTCTTT
CASSQTQQGNTEAFF
>TRBV30|TRBD1|TRBJ1-5|-
TGTGCCTGGAGTACCGGGACAGGGGTTAATCAGCCCCAGCATTTT
CAWSTGTGVNQPQHF
>TRBV4-1|-|TRBJ1-5|-
TGCGCCAGCAGCCAAGGGACATGGGTTGATCAGCCCCAGCATTTT
CASSQGTWVDQPQHF
>TRBV5-1|TRBD2|TRBJ2-3|-
TGCGCCAGCAGGGCTGCGGGGGGTCACACAGATACGCAGTATTTT
CASRAAGGHTDTQYF
>TRBV19|TRBD1|TRBJ2-3|-
TGTGCCAGTCACCCCAGGGGGCGCCCCACAGATACGCAGTATTTT
CASHPRGRPTDTQYF
>TRBV18|TRBD2|TRBJ2-3|once
TGTGCCTGCTCCCGGAGCGGGGAGAGCACAGATACGCAGTATTTT
CACSRSGESTDTQYF
>TRBV28|-|TRBJ1-6|-
TGTGTCTCCGGGAACGGGGTTAATTCACCCCTCCACTTT
CVSGNGVNSPLHF
>TRBV19|-|TRBJ2-7|-
TGTGCCAGTAGTAAAATCGTACAGCAGTCGGGGGAGCAGTACTTC
CASSKIVQQSGEQYF
>TRBV7-6|-|TRBJ1-1|-
TGTGCCAGCAGCCACAGGGAGGGGACTGAAGCTTTCTTT
CASSHREGTEAFF
>TRBV7-3|-|TRBJ1-1|-
TGTGCCAGCAGTGTACAGTGGGACACTGAAGCTTTCTTT
CASSVQWDTEAFF
>TRBV28|TRBD1|TRBJ2-7|-
TGTGCCAGCAGTCAATCCGGGACAGGGTTACGACGGCAGTACTTC
CASSQSGTGLRRQYF
>TRBV5-1|-|TRBJ2-2|-
TGCGCCAGCAGCTCTTCGAACACCGGGGAGCTGTTTTTT
CASSSSNTGELFF
>TRBV30|-|TRBJ1-5|-
TGTGCCTGGAGTTCAGGGAATCAGCCCCAGCATTTT
CAWSSGNQPQHF
>TRBV2|-|TRBJ1-3|-
TGTGCCAGCAGTGAACAAGGTCCAGGGTGGGGAAACACCATATATTTT
CASSEQGPGWGNTIYF
>TRBV6-5|TRBD1|TRBJ2-1|-
TGTGCCAGCAGCCGACAGGGCGGTGGGCACAATGAGCAGTTCTTC
CASSRQGGGHNEQFF
>TRBV6-6|TRBD1|TRBJ1-6|-
TGTGCCAGCAGTTCAGGGGGCTGGGATTCACCCCTCCACTTT
CASSSGGWDSPLHF
>TRBV4-3|-|TRBJ1-4|-
TGCGCCAGCAGCCAAGATTCAGGATTTAATGAAAAACTGTTTTTT
CASSQDSGFNEKLFF
>TRBV10-3|-|TRBJ2-3|-
TGTGCCATCAGAGGAGGCGGGCCGAACACAGATACGCAGTATTTT
CAIRGGGPNTDTQYF
>TRBV30|-|TRBJ1-2|-
TGTGCCTGGACCCGACACGGACCAGCGGATGGCTACACCTTC
CAWTRHGPADGYTF
>TRBV2|TRBD2|TRBJ2-5|once
TGTGCCAGCAGCTACGGGAGGGGGTGGCAATCAGAGACCCAGTACTTC
CASSYGRGWQSETQYF
>TRBV19|TRBD1|TRBJ1-5|-
TGTGCCAGTAGTGCCTTCGGACAGGGGGATCAGCCCCAGCATTTT
CASSAFGQGDQPQHF
>TRBV6-1|-|TRBJ1-1|-
TGTGCCAGCTCGGCGGCTGTTTTCGGCACTGAAGCTTTCTTT
CASSAAVFGTEAFF
>TRBV4-3|TRBD1|TRBJ1-2|-
TGCGCCAGCAGCCAAGATTCGACAGGGGGCTACACCTTC
CASSQDSTGGYTF
>TRBV6-5|TRBD1|TRBJ1-2|-
TGTGCCAGCAGTCCGACAGGGGGTGGCTACACCTTC
CASSPTGGGYTF
>TRBV15|TRBD2|TRBJ2-7|-
TGTGCCACCAGTCTTGAGGCTAGCGGCCCCTACGAGCAGTACTTC
CATSLEASGPYEQYF
>TRBV5-4|-|TRBJ2-3|-
TGTGCCAGCAGCTTGGCCGCAGATACGCAGTATTTT
CASSLAADTQYF
>TRBV25-1|-|TRBJ2-3|-
TGTGCCAGAGAAGAAGACTCGAAAATCACAGATACGCAGTATTTT
CAREEDSKITDTQYF
>TRBV5-6|-|TRBJ1-5|-
TGTGCCAGCAGCTTCGGAACAGATGATAGCAATCAGCCCCAGCATTTT
CASSFGTDDSNQPQHF
>TRBV7-8|-|TRBJ1-1|few
TGTGCCAGCAGCTTTACGAGGGCGCACACTGAAGCTTTCTTT
CASSFTRAHTEAFF
>TRBV4-1|-|TRBJ1-2|few
TGCGCCAGCAGCCAGGGCTCGGAGGGGTGGGGGATTGAAGGGTATGGCTACACCTTC
CASSQGSEGWGIEGYGYTF
>TRBV28|-|TRBJ2-1|-
TGTGCCAGCAGTTTATCGGGGTTAAGCTCCTACAATGAGCAGTTCTTC
CASSLSGLSSYNEQFF
>TRBV18|-|TRBJ2-7|-
TGTGCCAGCTCACCAGGGGGGGGGCGGAACGAGCAGTACTTC
CASSPGGGRNEQYF
>TRBV6-1|-|TRBJ1-5|-
TGTGCCCATGACGAGGAGGGTTTAAACAATCAGCCCCAGCATTTT
CAHDEEGLNNQPQHF
>TRBV25-1|TRBD1|TRBJ1-2|-
TGTGCCAGCAGGCCCAGGGGGCAGGCGAACCTGAACTATGGCTACACCTTC
CASRPRGQANLNYGYTF
>TRBV19|TRBD2|TRBJ2-5|-
TGTGCCAGACCGATAGCGGGGATCGAGGAGACCCAGTACTTC
CARPIAGIEETQYF
>TRBV5-4|TRBD2|TRBJ2-5|few
TGTGCCAGCAGCTTGCTAGCGGGGGGCCAAGAGACCCAGTACTTC
CASSLLAGGQETQYF
>TRBV7-6|-|TRBJ2-2|-
TGTGCCAGCAGCTTATTTGGCGTACAGGACCACACCGGGGAGCTGTTTTTT
CASSLFGVQDHTGELFF
>TRBV7-8|-|TRBJ1-1|-
TGTGCCAGCAGCTTGGGACAATCGAACACTGAAGCTTTCTTT
CASSLGQSNTEAFF
>TRBV9|TRBD2|TRBJ2-5|-
TGTGCCAGCAGCGTAGCCAGCGGGGGGCATCAAGAGACCCAGTACTTC
CASSVASGGHQETQYF
>TRBV7-6|TRBD1|TRBJ2-2|-
TGTGCCAGCAGCCGGACAGGGGGCTTTGGGAGGGAGCTGTTTTTT
CASSRTGGFGRELFF
>TRBV6-5|TRBD1|TRBJ1-1|-
TGTGCCAGCAGTTCTACGAAGTTGCGACAGGGAGTGAGAGCTTTCTTT
CASSSTKLRQGVRAFF
>TRBV28|TRBD1|TRBJ2-7|-
TGTGCCAGCAGCCTGACAGGGGTTGCCTACGAGCAGTACTTC
CASSLTGVAYEQYF
>TRBV5-1|-|TRBJ2-3|-
TGCGCCAGCAGCCTAGGGGGGGGCACAGATACGCAGTATTTT
CASSLGGGTDTQYF
>TRBV5-4|-|TRBJ1-1|few
TGTGCCAGCAGGCTCTTTTTGGCAGGGGACACTGAAGCTTTCTTT
CASRLFLAGDTEAFF
>TRBV2|TRBD2|TRBJ2-6|-
TGTGCCAGCATCCGGGAGGCTGGGGCCAACGTCCTGACTTTC
CASIREAGANVLTF